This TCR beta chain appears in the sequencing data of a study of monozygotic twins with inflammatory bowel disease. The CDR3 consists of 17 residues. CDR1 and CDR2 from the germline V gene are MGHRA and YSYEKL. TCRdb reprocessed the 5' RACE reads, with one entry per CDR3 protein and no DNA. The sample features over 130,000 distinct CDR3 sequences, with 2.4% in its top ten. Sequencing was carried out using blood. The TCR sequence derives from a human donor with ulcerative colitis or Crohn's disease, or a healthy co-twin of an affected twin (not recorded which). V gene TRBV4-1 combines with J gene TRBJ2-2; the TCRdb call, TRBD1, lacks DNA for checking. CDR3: CASSQDAGEANTGELFF.